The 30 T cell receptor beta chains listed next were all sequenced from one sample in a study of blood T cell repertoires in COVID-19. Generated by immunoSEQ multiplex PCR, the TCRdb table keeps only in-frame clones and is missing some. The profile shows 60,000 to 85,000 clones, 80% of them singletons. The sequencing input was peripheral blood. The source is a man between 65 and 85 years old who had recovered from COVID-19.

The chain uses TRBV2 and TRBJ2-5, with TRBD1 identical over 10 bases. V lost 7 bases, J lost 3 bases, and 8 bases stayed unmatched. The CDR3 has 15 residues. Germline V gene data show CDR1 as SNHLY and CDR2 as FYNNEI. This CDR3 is CASTRQGAEEETQYF. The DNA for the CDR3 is TGTGCCAGCACGCGACAGGGGGCTGAGGAAGAGACCCAGTACTTC.

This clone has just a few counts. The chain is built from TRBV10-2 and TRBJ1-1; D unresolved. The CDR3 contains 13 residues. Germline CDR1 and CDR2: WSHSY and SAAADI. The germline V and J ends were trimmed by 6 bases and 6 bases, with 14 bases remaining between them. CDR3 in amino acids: CASRQRAGAEAFF. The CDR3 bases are TGCGCCAGCAGACAGAGGGCCGGTGCTGAAGCTTTCTTT.

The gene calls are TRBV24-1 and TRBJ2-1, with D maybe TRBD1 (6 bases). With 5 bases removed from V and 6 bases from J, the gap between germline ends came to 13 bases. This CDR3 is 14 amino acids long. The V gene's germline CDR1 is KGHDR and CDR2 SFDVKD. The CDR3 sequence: CATSVGGNSNEQFF. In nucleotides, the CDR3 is TGTGCCACCAGTGTAGGGGGAAACAGCAATGAGCAGTTCTTC.

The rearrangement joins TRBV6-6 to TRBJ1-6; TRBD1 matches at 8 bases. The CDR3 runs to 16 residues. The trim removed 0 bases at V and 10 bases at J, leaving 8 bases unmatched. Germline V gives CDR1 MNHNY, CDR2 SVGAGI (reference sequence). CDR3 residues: CASSYSYDRGGSPLHF. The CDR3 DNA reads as TGTGCCAGCAGTTACTCTTACGACAGGGGAGGGTCACCCCTCCACTTT.

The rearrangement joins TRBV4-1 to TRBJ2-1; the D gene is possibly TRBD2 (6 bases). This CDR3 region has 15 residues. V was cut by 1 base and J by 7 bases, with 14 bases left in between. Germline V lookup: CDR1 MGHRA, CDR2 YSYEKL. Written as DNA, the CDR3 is TGCGCCAGCAGCCAAGCGGGAGTAGGTTTTAATGAGCAGTTCTTC. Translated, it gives CASSQAGVGFNEQFF.

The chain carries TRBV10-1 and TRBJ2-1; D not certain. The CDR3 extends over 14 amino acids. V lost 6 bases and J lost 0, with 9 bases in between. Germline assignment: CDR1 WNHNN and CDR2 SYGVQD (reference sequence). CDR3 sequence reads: CASSPRSSYNEQFF. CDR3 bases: TGCGCCAGCAGCCCTAGGAGCTCCTACAATGAGCAGTTCTTC.

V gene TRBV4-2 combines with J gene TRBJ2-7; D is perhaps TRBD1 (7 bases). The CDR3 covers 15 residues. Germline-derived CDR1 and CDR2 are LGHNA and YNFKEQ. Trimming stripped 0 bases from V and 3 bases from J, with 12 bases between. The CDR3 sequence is CASSQDSQGGYEQYF. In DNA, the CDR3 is TGTGCCAGCAGCCAAGATAGTCAGGGGGGCTACGAGCAGTACTTC.

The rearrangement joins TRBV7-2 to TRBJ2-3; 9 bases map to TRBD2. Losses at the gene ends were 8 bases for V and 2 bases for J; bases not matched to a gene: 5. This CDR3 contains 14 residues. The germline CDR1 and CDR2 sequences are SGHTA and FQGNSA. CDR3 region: CASEAGGITDTQYF. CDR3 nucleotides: TGTGCCAGCGAAGCGGGGGGTATCACAGATACGCAGTATTTT.

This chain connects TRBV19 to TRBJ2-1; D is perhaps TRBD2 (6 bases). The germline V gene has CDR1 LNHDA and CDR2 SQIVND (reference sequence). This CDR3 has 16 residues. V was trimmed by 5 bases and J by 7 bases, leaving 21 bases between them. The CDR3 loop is CASSLSGNRRANEQFF. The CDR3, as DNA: TGTGCCAGTAGTTTGTCAGGGAACCGGAGGGCAAATGAGCAGTTCTTC.

CDR3 DNA: TGCGCCAGCAGCTTGCAGGGGGATGTTCCCTACGAGCAGTACTTC. Its translation: CASSLQGDVPYEQYF. The rearrangement joins TRBV5-1 to TRBJ2-7; 7 nucleotides align to TRBD1. V lost 1 base and J lost 2; bases outside the gene matches: 6. The CDR3 is 15 residues long. Germline CDR1 and CDR2: SGHRS and YFSETQ.

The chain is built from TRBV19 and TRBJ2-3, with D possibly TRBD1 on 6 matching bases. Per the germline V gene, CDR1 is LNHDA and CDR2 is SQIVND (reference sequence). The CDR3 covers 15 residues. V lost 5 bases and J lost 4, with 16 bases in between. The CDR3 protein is CASSDGRGIADTQYF. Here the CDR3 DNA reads TGTGCCAGTAGTGATGGCAGGGGTATAGCAGATACGCAGTATTTT.

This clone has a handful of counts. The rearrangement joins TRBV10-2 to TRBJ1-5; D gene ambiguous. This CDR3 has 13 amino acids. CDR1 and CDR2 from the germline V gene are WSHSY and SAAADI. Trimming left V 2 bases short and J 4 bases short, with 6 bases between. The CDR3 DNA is TGCGCCAGCAGTGAGATATCGAATCAGCCCCAGCATTTT. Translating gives CASSEISNQPQHF.

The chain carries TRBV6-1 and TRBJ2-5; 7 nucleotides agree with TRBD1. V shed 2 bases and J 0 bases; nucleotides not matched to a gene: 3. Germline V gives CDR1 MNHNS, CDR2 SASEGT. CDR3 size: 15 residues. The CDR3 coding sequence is TGTGCCAGCAGTGAATCCGGGACAGACCAAGAGACCCAGTACTTC. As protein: CASSESGTDQETQYF.

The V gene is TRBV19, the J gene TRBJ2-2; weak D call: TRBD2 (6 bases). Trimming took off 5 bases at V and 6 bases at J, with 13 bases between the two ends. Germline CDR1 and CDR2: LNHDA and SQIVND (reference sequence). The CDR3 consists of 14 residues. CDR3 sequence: CASSHLGGAGELFF. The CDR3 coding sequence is TGTGCCAGTAGTCATCTGGGGGGTGCCGGGGAGCTGTTTTTT.

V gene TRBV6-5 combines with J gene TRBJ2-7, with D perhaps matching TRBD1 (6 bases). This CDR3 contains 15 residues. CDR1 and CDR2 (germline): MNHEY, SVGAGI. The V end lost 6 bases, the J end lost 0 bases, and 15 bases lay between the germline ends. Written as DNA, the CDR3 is TGTGCCAGCAGGCCCAACCGGGACACCTCCTACGAGCAGTACTTC. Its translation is CASRPNRDTSYEQYF.

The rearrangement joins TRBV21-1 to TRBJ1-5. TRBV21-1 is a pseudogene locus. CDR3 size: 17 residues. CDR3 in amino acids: CASSKALEEDSNQPQHF. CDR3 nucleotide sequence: TGTGCCAGCAGCAAAGCGCTTGAGGAGGATAGCAATCAGCCCCAGCATTTT.

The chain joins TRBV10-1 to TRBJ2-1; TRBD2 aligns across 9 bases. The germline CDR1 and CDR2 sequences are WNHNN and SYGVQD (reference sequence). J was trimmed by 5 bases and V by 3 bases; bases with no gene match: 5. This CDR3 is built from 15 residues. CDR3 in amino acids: CASSDLAGLNNEQFF. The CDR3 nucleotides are TGCGCCAGCAGTGACCTAGCGGGACTTAACAATGAGCAGTTCTTC.

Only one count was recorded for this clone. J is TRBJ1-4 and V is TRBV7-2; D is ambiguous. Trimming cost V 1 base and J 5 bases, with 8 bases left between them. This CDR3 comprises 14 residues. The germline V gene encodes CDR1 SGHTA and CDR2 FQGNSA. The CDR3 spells CASSLGLANEKLFF. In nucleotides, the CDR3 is TGTGCCAGCAGCTTAGGGTTAGCAAATGAAAAACTGTTTTTT.

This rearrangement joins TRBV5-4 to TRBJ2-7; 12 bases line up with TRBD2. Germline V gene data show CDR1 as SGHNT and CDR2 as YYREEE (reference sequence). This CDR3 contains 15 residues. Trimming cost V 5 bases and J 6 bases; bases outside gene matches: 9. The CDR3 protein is CASRESLAGGVEQYF. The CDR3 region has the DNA TGTGCCAGCAGGGAGAGTCTAGCGGGAGGGGTCGAGCAGTACTTC. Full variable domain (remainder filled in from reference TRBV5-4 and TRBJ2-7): ETGVTQSPTHLIKTRGQQVTLRCSSQSGHNTVSWYQQALGQGPQFIFQYYREEENGRGNFPPRFSGLQFPNYSSELNVNALELDDSALYLCASRESLAGGVEQYFGPGTRLTVT.

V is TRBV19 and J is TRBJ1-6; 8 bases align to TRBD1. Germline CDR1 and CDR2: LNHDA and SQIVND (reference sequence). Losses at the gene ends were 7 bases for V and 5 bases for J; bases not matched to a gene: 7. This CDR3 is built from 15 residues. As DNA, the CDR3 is TGTGCCAGTACCGGACAGGGAAGCAATAATTCACCCCTCCACTTT. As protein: CASTGQGSNNSPLHF.

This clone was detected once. Written as DNA, the CDR3 is TGTGCCAGCAGTGATGTTTTGGGGCTCGTGGGCTATAAGCAGCATTTT. It is translated as CASSDVLGLVGYKQHF. The chain carries TRBV6-1 and TRBJ1-5; possible D gene TRBD1, 5 bases. V was shortened by 3 bases and J by 13 bases, with 25 bases between the two germline ends. CDR3 length: 16 amino acids. The germline CDR1 and CDR2 sequences are MNHNS and SASEGT.

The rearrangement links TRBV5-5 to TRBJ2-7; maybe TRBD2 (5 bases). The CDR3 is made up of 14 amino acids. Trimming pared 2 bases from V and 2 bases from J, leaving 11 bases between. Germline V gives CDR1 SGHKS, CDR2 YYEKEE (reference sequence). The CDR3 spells CASSFSGDAYEQYF. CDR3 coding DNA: TGTGCCAGCAGCTTTTCCGGGGATGCCTACGAGCAGTACTTC.

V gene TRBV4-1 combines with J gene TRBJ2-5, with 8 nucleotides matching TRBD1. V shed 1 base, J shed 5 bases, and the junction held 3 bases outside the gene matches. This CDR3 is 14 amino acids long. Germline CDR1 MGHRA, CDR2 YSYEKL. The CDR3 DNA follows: TGCGCCAGCAGCCAAGTGGACAGGGCGGAGACCCAGTACTTC. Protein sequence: CASSQVDRAETQYF.

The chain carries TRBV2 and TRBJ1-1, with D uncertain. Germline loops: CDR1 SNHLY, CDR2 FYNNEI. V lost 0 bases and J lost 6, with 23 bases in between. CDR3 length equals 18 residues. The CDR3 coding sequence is TGTGCCAGCAGTGAAGCGGCGAGGGTAGCTGACCCGAAATCTGAAGCTTTCTTT. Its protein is CASSEAARVADPKSEAFF.

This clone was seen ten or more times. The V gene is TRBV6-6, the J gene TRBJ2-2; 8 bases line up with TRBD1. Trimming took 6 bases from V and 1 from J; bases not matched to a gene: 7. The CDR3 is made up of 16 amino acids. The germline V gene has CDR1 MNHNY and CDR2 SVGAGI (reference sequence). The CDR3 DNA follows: TGTGCCAGCAGCAAAGACAGGGGCGGGAACACCGGGGAGCTGTTTTTT. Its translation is CASSKDRGGNTGELFF.

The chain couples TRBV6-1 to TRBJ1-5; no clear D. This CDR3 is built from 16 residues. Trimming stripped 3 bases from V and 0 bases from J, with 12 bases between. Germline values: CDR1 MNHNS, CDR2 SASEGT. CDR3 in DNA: TGTGCCAGCAGTGATGCACAGTCGCTTAGCAATCAGCCCCAGCATTTT. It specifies CASSDAQSLSNQPQHF.

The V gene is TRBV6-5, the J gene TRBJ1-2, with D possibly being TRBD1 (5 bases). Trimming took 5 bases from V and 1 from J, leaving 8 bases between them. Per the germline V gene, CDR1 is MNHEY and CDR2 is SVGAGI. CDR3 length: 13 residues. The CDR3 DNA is TGTGCCAGCAGTCTAGACAGTAACTATGGCTACACCTTC. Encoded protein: CASSLDSNYGYTF.

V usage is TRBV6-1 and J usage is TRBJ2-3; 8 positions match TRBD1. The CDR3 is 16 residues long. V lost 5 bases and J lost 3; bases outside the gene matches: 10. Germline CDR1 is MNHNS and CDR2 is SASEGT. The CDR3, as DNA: TGTGCCAGCAGTCAAGAGCCCAGGGGGCGGACAGATACGCAGTATTTT. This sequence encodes CASSQEPRGRTDTQYF.

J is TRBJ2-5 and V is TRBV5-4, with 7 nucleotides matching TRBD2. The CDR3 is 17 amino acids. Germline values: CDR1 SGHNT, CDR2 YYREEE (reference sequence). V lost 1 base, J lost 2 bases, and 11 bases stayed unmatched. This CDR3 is CASSLFRGGGIQETQYF. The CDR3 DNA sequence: TGTGCCAGCAGCTTGTTCCGCGGCGGGGGAATTCAAGAGACCCAGTACTTC.

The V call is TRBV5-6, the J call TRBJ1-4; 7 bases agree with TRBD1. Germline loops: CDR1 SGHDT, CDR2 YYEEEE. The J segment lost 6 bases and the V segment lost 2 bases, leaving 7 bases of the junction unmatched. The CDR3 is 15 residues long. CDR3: CASSFAGTVDEKLFF. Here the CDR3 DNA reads TGTGCCAGCAGCTTTGCCGGGACAGTGGATGAAAAACTGTTTTTT.